This T cell receptor beta chain is drawn from a study of blood T cell repertoires in COVID-19 (dated by TCRdb to about 2020). Study-level background: Samples from collaborators originated in the United States, Italy and Spain and spanned both the acute and convalescent phases of COVID-19. The prospective study material was composed of cDNA or gDNA derived from T cells, B-cell-depleted T cells, or PBMCs. Deeply sampled blood TCRbeta repertoires from subjects exposed to, actively infected with, or recovered from COVID-19 were included in the dataset. The repertoires were made available in a free public database intended to serve as a resource for research on the immune response to SARS-CoV-2. The samples were drawn from the first 160 participants of the ongoing ImmuneRACE study and from 1,254 subjects provided by 6 global collaborators. A de-identified subject ID, COVID-19 status, age in years and sex were almost always included in the sample metadata. HLA class I and class II types, where available, came from metadata supplied by the sample provider rather than from assay-based typing.

The CDR3 covers 14 residues, taking in both the cysteine and the phenylalanine. Just the 42-base CDR3 DNA is kept, in frame starting at base 1. Here V drops 6 bases and J drops 5 bases, and the junction holds 4 bases not matched to any gene. As encoded in the germline V gene, CDR1 is MNHEY while CDR2 is SVGAGI. Summary of the overall study and its limitations: Clinical and demographic metadata were provided uncurated, with the amount varying by source and participant.

For this clone: The antigen it binds to is not known. The input lacks base qualities; no much larger clone sits a single base away.

The collaborating institutions used their own protocols to collect whole blood in K2EDTA tubes. For TCRbeta analysis, collaborators shipped samples in one of three forms: frozen whole blood, isolated PBMCs, or DNA extracted from either of those sample types. The immunoSEQ Assay, a bias-controlled multiplex PCR, was used to amplify TCRbeta CDR3 regions from genomic DNA. Regarding the original processing steps: The number of nucleated cells in each sample was estimated from the amplification of reference gene primers within the assay. Sequence reads were collapsed and filtered to measure the absolute abundance of every unique TCRbeta CDR3 rearrangement. For each sample, productive Simpson clonality was calculated by taking the square root of Simpson's diversity index across productive rearrangements. TCRdb took over this immuneACCESS table, retaining in-frame rearrangements with V and J assigned. Such tables are incomplete; in checked studies, under half of the missing clones stem from an unresolved V gene, and the remainder is unexplained. V, J and clone size are taken as reported in that table, and D and trimming were inferred from the DNA itself. Recorded for this sample are roughly 81,000 clones; roughly 86% of them occurred a single time. Over 4% of the sample lies in the top ten.

The sequencing sample was made of peripheral blood. The sequence joins TRBV6-5 to TRBJ1-5, with TRBD1 identical over 10 junction bases. The origin of this receptor is a man in his forties with acute or convalescent COVID-19. At the DNA level, the sequence is TGTGCCAGCAGAAAGACAGGGGGCCATCAGCCCCAGCATTTT. Translated, this is CASRKTGGHQPQHF.